These T cell receptor beta chains were read from a single sample in a study of control samples from healthy donors and cancer patients. The data were produced by immunoSEQ multiplex PCR, yet TCRdb's version contains in-frame clones alone and is incomplete. Here the sample spans 140,000 or so clones, 85% to 95% being singletons. Material for sequencing was PBMCs. The receptors stem from a man aged 60 to 69 with colorectal cancer. Each CDR3 is given with its conserved first and last residue. D genes are given only for firm matches. Only part of the rows carry a size: once, few, many, or a class if the clone is expanded.

d_call	clone_size	v_call	j_call	cdr3_aa	cdr3_nt
NA	NA	TRBV24-1	TRBJ2-5	CATSGGGLKSGETQYF	TGTGCCACCAGTGGAGGGGGACTTAAAAGCGGAGAGACCCAGTACTTC
NA	NA	TRBV4-1	TRBJ1-6	CASSHGGDSSPLHF	TGCGCCAGCAGCCATGGAGGGGATAGTTCACCCCTCCACTTT
NA	NA	TRBV7-2	TRBJ1-2	CASSLVSVPGVPYGYTF	TGTGCCAGCAGCTTAGTTTCCGTCCCGGGGGTGCCCTATGGCTACACCTTC
TRBD1	NA	TRBV27	TRBJ1-1	CASSLDRRNTEAFF	TGTGCCAGCAGTCTGGACAGGAGGAACACTGAAGCTTTCTTT
NA	NA	TRBV24-1	TRBJ2-3	CATSDQALLMSRGGTDTQYF	TGTGCCACCAGTGATCAGGCCCTCTTAATGAGCCGCGGAGGCACAGATACGCAGTATTTT
NA	few	TRBV19	TRBJ2-7	CASSIGAGEWWEQYF	TGTGCCAGTAGTATAGGCGCAGGGGAGTGGTGGGAGCAGTACTTC
NA	NA	TRBV20-1	TRBJ1-1	CSARGKGEAFF	TGCAGTGCTAGAGGGAAGGGAGAAGCTTTCTTT
TRBD1	NA	TRBV5-4	TRBJ1-4	CASSSATGGREKLFF	TGTGCCAGCAGCTCCGCGACAGGGGGCCGTGAAAAACTGTTTTTT
NA	NA	TRBV24-1	TRBJ1-2	CATSDGGTGLRYGYTF	TGTGCCACCAGTGACGGCGGGACGGGTTTACGCTATGGCTACACCTTC
TRBD2	NA	TRBV15	TRBJ2-1	CATSRDLRGLAENNEQFF	TGTGCCACCAGCAGAGACTTACGCGGACTAGCCGAAAACAATGAGCAGTTCTTC
NA	NA	TRBV30	TRBJ2-7	CAWSAGPRFDF	TGTGCCTGGAGTGCAGGGCCCAGGTTTGACTTC
NA	NA	TRBV3-1/TRBV3-2	TRBJ2-5	CASSQGVGTGQETQYF	TGTGCCAGCAGCCAAGGAGTAGGGACTGGCCAAGAGACCCAGTACTTC
NA	NA	TRBV7-2	TRBJ1-1	CASSRGRVNTEAFF	TGTGCCAGCAGCCGTGGACGTGTGAACACTGAAGCTTTCTTT
TRBD1	NA	TRBV30	TRBJ2-5	CAWRRQGQETQYF	TGTGCCTGGAGACGACAGGGTCAAGAGACCCAGTACTTC
NA	NA	TRBV4-1	TRBJ2-7	CASSQGQSLPYEQYF	TGCGCCAGCAGCCAAGGACAGTCCCTTCCCTACGAGCAGTACTTC
NA	once	TRBV7-2	TRBJ2-7	CASSQTGLKTGEQYF	TGTGCCAGCAGCCAGACGGGCCTAAAGACGGGGGAGCAGTACTTC
TRBD2	once	TRBV6-2/TRBV6-3	TRBJ2-7	CASSYSGGPYEQYF	TGTGCCAGCAGTTACTCGGGAGGGCCTTACGAGCAGTACTTC
NA	NA	TRBV7-8	TRBJ2-3	CASSFGGPTDTQYF	TGTGCCAGCAGCTTCGGGGGGCCCACAGATACGCAGTATTTT
TRBD1	NA	TRBV30	TRBJ2-5	CAWSLQGGETQYF	TGTGCCTGGAGTTTACAGGGGGGAGAGACCCAGTACTTC
NA	NA	TRBV21-1	TRBJ2-3	CASSKGRPGGLTDTQYF	TGTGCCAGCAGCAAAGGGAGGCCGGGGGGACTCACAGATACGCAGTATTTT
NA	NA	TRBV7-9	TRBJ1-1	CASSLIGTEAFF	TGTGCCAGCAGCTTAATCGGCACTGAAGCTTTCTTT
NA	NA	TRBV5-1	TRBJ1-4	CASSLAGEKLFF	TGCGCCAGCAGCTTGGCCGGGGAAAAACTGTTTTTT
TRBD1	NA	TRBV3-1/TRBV3-2	TRBJ2-1	CASSLRDRGDNEQFF	TGTGCCAGCAGCCTCCGGGACAGGGGAGACAATGAGCAGTTCTTC